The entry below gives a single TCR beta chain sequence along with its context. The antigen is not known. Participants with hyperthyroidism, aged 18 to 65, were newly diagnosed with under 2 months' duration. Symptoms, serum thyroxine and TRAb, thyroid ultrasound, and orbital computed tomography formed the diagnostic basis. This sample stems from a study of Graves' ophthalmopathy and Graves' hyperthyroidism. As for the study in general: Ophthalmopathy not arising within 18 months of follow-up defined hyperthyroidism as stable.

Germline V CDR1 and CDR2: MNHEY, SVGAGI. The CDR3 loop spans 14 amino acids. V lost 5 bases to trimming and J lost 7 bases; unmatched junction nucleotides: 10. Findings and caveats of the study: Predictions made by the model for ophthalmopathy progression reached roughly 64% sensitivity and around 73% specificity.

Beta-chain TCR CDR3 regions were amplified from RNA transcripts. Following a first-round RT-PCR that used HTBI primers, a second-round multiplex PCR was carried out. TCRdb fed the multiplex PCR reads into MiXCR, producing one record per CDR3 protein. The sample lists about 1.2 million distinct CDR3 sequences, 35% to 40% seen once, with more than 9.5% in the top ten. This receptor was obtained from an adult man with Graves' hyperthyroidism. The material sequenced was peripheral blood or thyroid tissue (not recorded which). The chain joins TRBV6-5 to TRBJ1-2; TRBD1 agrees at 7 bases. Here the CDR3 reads CASSRTGTETGYTF. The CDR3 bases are TGTGCCAGCAGTCGTACCGGGACAGAAACTGGCTACACCTTC.